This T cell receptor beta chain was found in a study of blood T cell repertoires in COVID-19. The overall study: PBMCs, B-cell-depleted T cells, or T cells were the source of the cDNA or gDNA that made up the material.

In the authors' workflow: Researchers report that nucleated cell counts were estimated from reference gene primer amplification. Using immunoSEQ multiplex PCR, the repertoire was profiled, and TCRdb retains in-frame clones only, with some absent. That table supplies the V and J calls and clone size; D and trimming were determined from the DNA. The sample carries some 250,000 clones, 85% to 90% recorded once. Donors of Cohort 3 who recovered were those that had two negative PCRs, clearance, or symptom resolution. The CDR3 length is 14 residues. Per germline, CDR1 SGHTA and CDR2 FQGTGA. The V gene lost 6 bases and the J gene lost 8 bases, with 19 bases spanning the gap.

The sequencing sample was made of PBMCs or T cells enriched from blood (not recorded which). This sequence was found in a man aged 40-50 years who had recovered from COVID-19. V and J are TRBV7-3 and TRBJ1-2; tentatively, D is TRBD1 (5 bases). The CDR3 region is CASSLFQGSRGYTF. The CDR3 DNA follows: TGTGCCAGCAGTCTCTTCCAGGGATCTCGGGGCTACACCTTC.